This TCR beta chain is from a study of CD8 T cells in ankylosing spondylitis (dated by TCRdb to about 2017). Looking at the study overall: T cell receptor beta repertoires were profiled in healthy donors and ankylosing spondylitis patients so that disease-linked TCR variants could be found. The full study cohort comprised approximately 23 ankylosing spondylitis patients and over a hundred healthy donors. Peripheral blood samples were taken, and synovial fluid was additionally collected from ankylosing spondylitis patients. Points the paper makes about the study in general: Some TCR beta motif variants had previously been reported in synovial fluid and blood of reactive arthritis patients, which suggested common disease-initiation mechanisms. Significant enrichment of the disease-linked clones was reported in matched synovial fluid samples from ankylosing spondylitis patients. Blood from ankylosing spondylitis patients appeared to be characterized by a TCR beta motif composed of roughly 8 highly homologous amino acid variants. In peripheral blood, the disease-linked clones were found at relatively low frequencies and had a CD8+ phenotype.

Sequenced using an Illumina HiSeq 2500. TCR beta libraries were prepared by quantitative 5'-RACE with molecular barcodes. Under the source paper's analysis protocol: To identify disease-linked TCR variants, a new computational method was used, one built on a probabilistic model of VDJ rearrangement. The public reads were reanalyzed by TCRdb: fastp trimming at Q25, MiXCR alignment, in-frame beta chains only. Every distinct CDR3 protein forms one entry, paired with its most common genes and DNA. These V and J calls are TCRdb output, not the study's own analysis. The sample table holds fewer than 500,000 distinct CDR3 sequences, of which 20% to 30% were seen once. The top ten clonotypes cover about 0.9% of the sample. This clonotype was found many times. The antigen this receptor binds is unknown. No base quality information exists; no much larger clone differs at one position. What was sequenced was blood, either unsorted or a sorted T cell fraction (not recorded which). This TCR was sampled from a male donor with ankylosing spondylitis.

The nucleotide sequence reads as follows: TGTGCCAGCCAACAGGGCCTCAATCAGCCCCAGCATTTT. It translates to CASQQGLNQPQHF. The sequence is built from TRBV27 and TRBJ1-5, with TRBD1 perhaps the D gene, on 6 matching bases. The CDR1 and CDR2 encoded by the germline V gene (reference sequence) are MNHEY and SMNVEV. Measured from the cysteine to the phenylalanine, the CDR3 is 13 residues long. The kept DNA is CDR3 alone, 39 bases in frame from the first base. V is cut by 8 bases and J by 3 bases, and the space between the germline ends is 11 bases.